This TCR beta chain was recovered during a study of blood T cell repertoires in COVID-19. TCRdb keeps only in-frame clones here, not all; method: immunoSEQ multiplex PCR. The sample shows 250,000 or so clones, about 87% of them seen only once. Individuals drawn from around 25 US areas were about 18 to 100 years old. Self-reported history from a screening survey and questionnaire set each donor's cohort. Each exposed participant met a COVID-19 case in the 2 weeks preceding study entry. Germline V gene lookup returns CDR1 PRHDT and CDR2 FYEKMQ (reference sequence). The CDR3 loop spans 13 amino acids. V was cut by 5 bases and J by 10 bases, with 15 bases left in between.

Sequencing was performed on PBMCs or T cells enriched from blood (not recorded which). J is TRBJ2-4 and V is TRBV13; weak D call: TRBD2 (5 bases). The receptor comes from a man aged 45 to 65 who had been exposed to COVID-19. CDR3 amino acids: CASSPRADVIQYF. In DNA, the CDR3 is TGTGCCAGCAGCCCTAGAGCGGATGTAATTCAGTACTTC.